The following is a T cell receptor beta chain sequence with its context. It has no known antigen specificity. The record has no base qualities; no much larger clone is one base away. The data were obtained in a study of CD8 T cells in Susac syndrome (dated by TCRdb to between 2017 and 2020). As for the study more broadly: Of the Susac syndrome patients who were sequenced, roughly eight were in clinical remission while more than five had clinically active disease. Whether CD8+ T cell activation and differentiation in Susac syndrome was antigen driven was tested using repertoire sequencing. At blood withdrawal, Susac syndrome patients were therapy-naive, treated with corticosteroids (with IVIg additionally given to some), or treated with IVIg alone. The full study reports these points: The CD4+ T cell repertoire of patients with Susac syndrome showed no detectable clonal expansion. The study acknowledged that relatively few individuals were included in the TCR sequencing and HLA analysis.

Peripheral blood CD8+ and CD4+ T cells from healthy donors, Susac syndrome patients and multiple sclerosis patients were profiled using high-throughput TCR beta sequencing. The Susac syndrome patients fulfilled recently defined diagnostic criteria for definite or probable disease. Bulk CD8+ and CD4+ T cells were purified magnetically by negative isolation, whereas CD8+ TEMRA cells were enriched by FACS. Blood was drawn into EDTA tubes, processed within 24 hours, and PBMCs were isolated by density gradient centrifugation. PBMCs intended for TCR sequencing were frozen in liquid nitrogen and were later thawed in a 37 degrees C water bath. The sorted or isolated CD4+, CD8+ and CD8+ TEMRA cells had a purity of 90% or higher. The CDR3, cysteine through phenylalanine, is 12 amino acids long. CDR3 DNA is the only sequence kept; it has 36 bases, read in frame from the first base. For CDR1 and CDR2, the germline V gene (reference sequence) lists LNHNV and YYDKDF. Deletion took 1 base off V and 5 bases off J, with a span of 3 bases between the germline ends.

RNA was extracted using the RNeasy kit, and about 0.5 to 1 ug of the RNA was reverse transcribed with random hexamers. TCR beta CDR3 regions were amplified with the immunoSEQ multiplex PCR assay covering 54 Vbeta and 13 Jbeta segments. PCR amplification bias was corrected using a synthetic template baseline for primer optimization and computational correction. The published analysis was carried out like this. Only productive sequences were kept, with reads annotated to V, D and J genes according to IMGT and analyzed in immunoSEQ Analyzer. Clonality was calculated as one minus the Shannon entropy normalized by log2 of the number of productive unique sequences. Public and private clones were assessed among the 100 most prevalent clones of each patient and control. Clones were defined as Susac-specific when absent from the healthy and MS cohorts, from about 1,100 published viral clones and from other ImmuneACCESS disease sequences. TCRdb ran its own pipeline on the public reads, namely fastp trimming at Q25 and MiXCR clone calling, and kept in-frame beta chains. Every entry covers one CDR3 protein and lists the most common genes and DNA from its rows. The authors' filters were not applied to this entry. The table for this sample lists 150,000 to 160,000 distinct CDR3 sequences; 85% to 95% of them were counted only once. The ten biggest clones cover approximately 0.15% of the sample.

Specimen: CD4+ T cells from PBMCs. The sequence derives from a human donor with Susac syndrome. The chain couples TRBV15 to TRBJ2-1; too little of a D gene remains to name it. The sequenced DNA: TGTGCCACCAGCAGAGGAGACAATGAGCAGTTCTTC. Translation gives CATSRGDNEQFF.